The clone carrying this T cell receptor beta chain was recorded only once. What it binds is not known. V was clipped by 6 bases and J by 8 bases; unmatched bases: 2. CDR1 and CDR2 (germline): LNHDA, SQIVND (reference sequence). The CDR3 is made up of 13 amino acids. The assay was run at survey level. Authors' analysis steps: Lowest detectable productive clonotype frequency was 2.59 x 10-5. The protocol was immunoSEQ multiplex PCR, while the TCRdb copy is restricted to in-frame clones and leaves out a portion. The DNA was the basis for D and trimming; V, J and clone size are from that table. The sample lists some 30,000 clones, around 70% seen once, with 0.8% to 1.2% in the top ten. This entry comes from a study of STAT5B mutations in CD4+ large granular lymphocyte leukemia. General study points: Without putative leukemic clones, patient CD4-sorted repertoires remained more clonal than healthy CD4+ repertoires. Compared with healthy controls (2/35), patient top clones favored TRBV06 (8/27).

The chain combines TRBV19 with TRBJ2-3; 13 bases fit TRBD2. Input material: CD4+ T cells from blood buffy coats. This clonotype was sampled from a human donor in good health. CDR3 bases: TGTGCCAGTAGGGGACTAGCGGGATCTACGCAGTATTTT. Translating it yields CASRGLAGSTQYF. The complete variable domain, with remaining parts taken from reference TRBV19 and TRBJ2-3, reads DGGITQSPKYLFRKEGQNVTLSCEQNLNHDAMYWYRQDPGQGLRLIYYSQIVNDFQKGDIAEGYSVSREKKESFPLTVTSAQKNPTAFYLCASRGLAGSTQYFGPGTRLTVL.